Included here is one T cell receptor (beta chain) sequence, with context. Its target antigen remains unknown. Per-nucleotide qualities are absent, and no much larger clonotype sits a single base away. This sample includes further DNA sequences coding for the same CDR3. The sample belongs to a study of T cell responses to AZD1222 COVID-19 vaccine (dated by TCRdb to about 2021). Context from the whole study: Because spike-specific TCR depth and breadth did not differ between the two schedules, AZD1222 recipients who got a second dose at roughly 4 weeks were pooled with those who got a second dose at roughly 12 weeks. A total of about 230 trial participants underwent TCR sequencing, of whom roughly 210 received two doses of AZD1222 and roughly 25 received two doses of the MenACWY control vaccine. Trial participants were enrolled into age subgroups of 18-55, 56-69 and 70-plus years, which contained around 140, 26 and 57 TCR-sequenced participants, respectively. What the authors observed across the whole study: The 56-69-year group was small, and its depth increase did not reach significance, likely because of low power. Conclusions about previously exposed vaccinees were limited because only six or seven AZD1222 recipients were SARS-CoV-2 seropositive at baseline. Epitopes outside the regions mutated in the B.1.351 and B.1.1.7 variants were reportedly recognized by nearly half of the unique spike-specific TCRs. A significant rise in spike-specific TCR breadth and depth was observed after two AZD1222 doses relative to day 0 and relative to MenACWY recipients. Vaccine-associated CD4 TCRs spanned the whole spike protein, with dominant responses in regions 160-218 and 743-854. Most participants were white British and females outnumbered males, and the authors suggested that clonal diversity may have been underestimated. Because no samples from the day 14 peak response were available, repertoires could be characterized only after the peak T cell response.

The time point label of this sample denotes: baseline before first vaccination. Vaccinee samples were obtained from the UK trials COV001 and COV002, which included a single-blind randomized controlled phase 2/3 trial of AZD1222 (ChAdOx1 nCoV-19) in healthy adults. For TCRbeta chain sequencing, PBMC samples from trial participants were taken at day 0 and at day 28 after the second dose. The CDR3 goes from the cysteine to the phenylalanine over 15 residues. Here the CDR3 DNA is all that survives: 45 bases in frame from base 1. Reading the germline V gene gives CDR1 MGHRA and CDR2 YSYEKL. Deletion took 0 bases off V and 2 bases off J, with a span of 10 bases between the germline ends. The CDR3 regions of human TCRbeta chains were analyzed by immunosequencing. Per the authors' processing: Repertoire TCRs were checked for matches against a reference library of SARS-CoV-2-specific TCRs that had been generated using the MIRA antigen-specificity platform. Breadth was defined as the fraction of unique TCRs that were SARS-CoV-2-associated. Depth was defined as the fraction of total T cells that were SARS-CoV-2-associated. Using the MIRA data, each spike-specific TCR was assigned both to the spike region to which the TCR was reactive and to a CD4 or CD8 class. Log10-transformed breadth and depth values were compared by one-way ANOVA with Sidak's multiple comparisons tests. The immuneACCESS repertoire file appears here via TCRdb, limited to in-frame rearrangements. These files lack a portion of the clones; in checked studies, under half of the deficit traces to unresolved V genes, and the cause of the others is not known. For V, J and clone size, that table is used; D and trimming come from the DNA. Within this sample are about 130,000 clones, with around 90% of them counted one time only. The top ten clones comprise 1.5% to 2% of the sample.

The rearranged chain carries TRBV4-1 and TRBJ1-2; the D segment could be TRBD1, given 6 matching bases. The sample was peripheral blood, taken on day 0 of AZD1222 vaccination. This TCR was recovered from an adult in good health. Here the CDR3 is given as CASSQDKTGNYGYTF. In nucleotides, the sequence is TGCGCCAGCAGCCAAGATAAGACAGGCAACTATGGCTACACCTTC.